These 13 T cell receptor beta chains were sequenced from one sample in a study of cytomegalovirus exposure and HLA in healthy donors. The PCR had 60 Vbeta and 13 Jbeta primers. Using immunoSEQ multiplex PCR, the repertoire was profiled, and TCRdb retains in-frame clones only, with some absent. Of 150,000 to 200,000 clones in the sample, about four fifths were seen once. Input material: PBMCs. The origin of the receptors is a girl between 10 and 17 years old in good health and CMV-seropositive.

This chain's CDR3 is CASSLGAGMYEQYF. For the CDR3, the DNA is TGTGCCAGCAGCTTAGGAGCGGGTATGTACGAGCAGTACTTC. This rearrangement joins TRBV7-9 to TRBJ2-5, with TRBD2 as a possible D gene (6 bases). The DNA end is a closer match to TRBJ2-7, so the J assignment may be wrong. Germline CDR1 is SEHNR and CDR2 is FQNEAQ (reference sequence). The CDR3 is made up of 14 amino acids.

Turning to this clone: At one of its ends the junction is not consistent with the germline gene, which may arise from a read error. CDR3 in DNA: TGTGCCAGCAGCTTAGCCAACAGGGATCAACCCCAGCATTTT. It specifies CASSLANRDQPQHF. The gene calls are TRBV7-8 and TRBJ1-5; maybe TRBD1 (6 bases). The V gene's germline CDR1 is SGHVS and CDR2 FQNEAQ. This CDR3 has 14 residues.

This clone came up a few times. The rearrangement uses TRBV5-1 and TRBJ2-5; D is ambiguous. The V gene lost 3 bases and the J gene lost 6 bases, with 6 bases spanning the gap. The CDR3 totals 11 residues. Germline-derived CDR1 and CDR2 are SGHRS and YFSETQ. The CDR3 region is CASSSSQTQYF. Here the CDR3 DNA reads TGCGCCAGCAGCTCGTCTCAGACCCAGTACTTC.

The chain has TRBV27 and TRBJ2-2; maybe TRBD1 (5 bases). Germline V gene data show CDR1 as MNHEY and CDR2 as SMNVEV (reference sequence). The CDR3 has 14 residues. V shed 3 bases and J shed 5 bases, with 10 bases lying between them. CDR3: CASSFQGWTGELFF. The CDR3 region has the DNA TGTGCCAGCAGTTTCCAGGGTTGGACCGGGGAGCTGTTTTTT.

This clone was seen a single time. The gene calls are TRBV5-1 and TRBJ2-2, with a tentative D call TRBD2 (6 bases). The CDR3 contains 17 residues. Trimming shortened V by 4 bases and J by 0 bases, and 16 bases separated the two germline ends. CDR1 and CDR2 (germline): SGHRS, YFSETQ. For the CDR3, the DNA is TGCGCCAGCAGCCCGATCGTGGGGGGTCCGAACACCGGGGAGCTGTTTTTT. Translated: CASSPIVGGPNTGELFF.

This chain links TRBV5-1 with TRBJ1-1; D gene unclear. V was clipped by 0 bases and J by 2 bases, with 5 bases between them. The V gene's germline CDR1 is SGHRS and CDR2 YFSETQ. The CDR3 is made up of 13 amino acids. The CDR3 here is CASSLEPNTEAFF. The CDR3 nucleotides read TGCGCCAGCAGCTTGGAGCCAAACACTGAAGCTTTCTTT.

The CDR3 sequence: CASSPRTSGAETQYF. The CDR3 nucleotides read TGTGCCAGCAGCCCCCGGACTAGCGGGGCCGAGACCCAGTACTTC. The V call is TRBV7-9, the J call TRBJ2-5; 12 bases fit TRBD2. The CDR3 has 15 amino acids. Trimming at V came to 5 bases and at J to 5 bases, leaving 6 bases not matched to a gene. The V gene's germline CDR1 is SEHNR and CDR2 FQNEAQ (reference sequence). Filled out from reference TRBV7-9 and TRBJ2-5, the complete variable domain reads DTGVSQNPRHKITKRGQNVTFRCDPISEHNRLYWYRQTLGQGPEFLTYFQNEAQLEKSRLLSDRFSAERPKGSFSTLEIQRTEQGDSAMYLCASSPRTSGAETQYFGPGTRLLVL.

In its sample, this clone was seen once. The chain uses TRBV27 and TRBJ2-5; D possibly corresponds to TRBD2 (7 bases). CDR3 size: 15 residues. CDR1 is MNHEY and CDR2 is SMNVEV in the germline V gene (reference sequence). Trimming removed 2 bases from V and 5 bases from J, with 15 bases in between. The CDR3 nucleotides are TGTGCCAGCAGTTTAACGGGGGGCAGGATGGAGACCCAGTACTTC. Residues: CASSLTGGRMETQYF.

Comment on this clone: This specimen includes other DNA sequences encoding the same CDR3. The gene calls are TRBV5-6 and TRBJ2-5, with 11 bases identical to TRBD1. The CDR3 has 16 amino acids. V dropped 4 bases and J dropped 4; count of bases not matched to a gene: 9. Germline V CDR1 and CDR2: SGHDT, YYEEEE. Here the CDR3 DNA reads TGTGCCAGCAGCCACGGACAGGGGGCCTTAGGAGAGACCCAGTACTTC. Translation gives CASSHGQGALGETQYF.

This clone turned up a few times. This rearrangement joins TRBV7-3 to TRBJ2-7, with 8 bases fitting TRBD2. CDR3 size: 15 residues. Germline V gives CDR1 SGHTA, CDR2 FQGTGA. The V and J ends lost 2 bases and 5 bases, in that order; junction bases with no gene match: 8. The CDR3 DNA is TGTGCCAGCAGCTTATCGGGACTAGATGGGGACGAGCAGTACTTC. Protein sequence: CASSLSGLDGDEQYF.

The rearrangement links TRBV7-9 to TRBJ2-3; a weak D match, TRBD2 (5 bases). Trimming left V 5 bases short and J 0 bases short, with 12 bases between. This CDR3 spans 15 amino acids. CDR1 is SEHNR, CDR2 FQNEAQ, per germline (reference sequence). The CDR3 protein is CASSPGSISTDTQYF. DNA for the CDR3: TGTGCCAGCAGCCCGGGGTCGATAAGCACAGATACGCAGTATTTT.

The chain links TRBV9 to TRBJ1-1, with 7 bases matching TRBD1. There are 18 residues in the CDR3. J lost 1 base, V lost 0 bases, and 12 bases had no gene match. CDR1 and CDR2 (germline): SGDLS, YYNGEE. CDR3 sequence: CASSVARGTALPNTEAFF. CDR3 bases: TGTGCCAGCAGCGTAGCCCGCGGGACAGCCTTACCGAACACTGAAGCTTTCTTT.

The J gene is TRBJ2-7, the V gene TRBV15, with a weak D call TRBD1 (6 bases). Looked up from germline, CDR1 is LNHNV and CDR2 is YYDKDF (reference sequence). The length of the CDR3 is 15 residues. The germline V and J ends were trimmed by 0 bases and 3 bases, with 12 bases remaining between them. The CDR3 is CATSRDRGRGYEQYF. In DNA, the CDR3 is TGTGCCACCAGCAGAGATAGGGGCAGGGGCTACGAGCAGTACTTC.